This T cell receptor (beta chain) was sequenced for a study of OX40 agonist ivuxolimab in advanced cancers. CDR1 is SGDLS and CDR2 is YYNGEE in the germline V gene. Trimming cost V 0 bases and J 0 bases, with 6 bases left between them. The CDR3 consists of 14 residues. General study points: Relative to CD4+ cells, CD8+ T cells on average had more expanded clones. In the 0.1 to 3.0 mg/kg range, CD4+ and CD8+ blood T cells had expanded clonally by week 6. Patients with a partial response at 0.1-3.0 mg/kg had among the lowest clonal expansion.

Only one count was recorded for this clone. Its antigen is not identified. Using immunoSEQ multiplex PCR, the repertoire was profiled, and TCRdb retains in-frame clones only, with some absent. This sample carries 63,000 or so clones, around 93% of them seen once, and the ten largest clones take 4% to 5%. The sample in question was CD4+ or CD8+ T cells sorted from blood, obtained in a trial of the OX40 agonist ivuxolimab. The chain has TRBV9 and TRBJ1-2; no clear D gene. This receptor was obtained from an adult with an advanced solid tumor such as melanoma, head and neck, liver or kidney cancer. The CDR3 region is CASSVGGANYGYTF. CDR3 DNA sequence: TGTGCCAGCAGCGTAGGCGGAGCTAACTATGGCTACACCTTC.